This T cell receptor (beta chain) emerged from a study of blood T cell repertoires in COVID-19. Background on the study: Sample material is recorded as cDNA or gDNA derived from T cells, B-cell-depleted T cells, or PBMCs.

CDR1 and CDR2 from the germline V gene are SQVTM and ANQGSEA. The CDR3 consists of 13 residues. Between the trimmed V and J ends, which lost 4 bases and 0 bases, there was a span of 9 bases. Produced via immunoSEQ multiplex PCR; TCRdb's table is partial and in-frame only. Among around 180,000 clones listed, approximately 90% were seen once. The J gene is TRBJ1-1, the V gene TRBV29-1; D is unclear. Sequenced sample: peripheral blood. The sequence came from a man in his fifties or sixties with acute or convalescent COVID-19. CDR3 in DNA: TGCAGCGTTGCGTCAAGCATGAACACTGAAGCTTTCTTT. Amino acids: CSVASSMNTEAFF.